Listed here are 14 T cell receptor beta chains from one sample, sequenced in a study of long-term antiretroviral therapy in people with HIV. The assay, immunoSEQ v3.0, was run at survey level. Measured with immunoSEQ multiplex PCR; TCRdb has only the in-frame clones, and not every one. The data show about 24,000 clones, roughly 87% seen once. The source material was unsorted PBMCs, sampled 0.4 years after starting antiretroviral therapy. The receptor set was obtained from a man between 50 and 59 years old with HIV.

This chain links TRBV18 with TRBJ2-7, with D hard to call. V was cut by 6 bases and J by 0 bases, with 6 bases left in between. The CDR3 spans 12 residues. Germline lookup yields CDR1 KGHSH and CDR2 LQKENI. CDR3 coding DNA: TGTGCCAGCTCTGGCGACTCCTACGAGCAGTACTTC. Its protein product is CASSGDSYEQYF.

This clone appeared once. J is TRBJ2-1 and V is TRBV9; 8 positions match TRBD2. CDR3 length: 15 residues. CDR1 and CDR2 (germline): SGDLS, YYNGEE. V lost 5 bases and J lost 6; bases outside the gene matches: 10. Here the CDR3 reads CASSPGLVSANEQFF. The CDR3 coding sequence is TGTGCCAGCAGTCCGGGACTAGTTAGTGCCAATGAGCAGTTCTTC.

The chain carries TRBV5-4 and TRBJ2-2; a possible D gene is TRBD1 (6 bases). V was pared by 2 bases and J by 1 base, with 9 bases between. Germline values: CDR1 SGHNT, CDR2 YYREEE (reference sequence). The CDR3 covers 15 residues. The CDR3 is CASSLMTGNTGELFF. CDR3 coding DNA: TGTGCCAGCAGCTTAATGACAGGGAACACCGGGGAGCTGTTTTTT. The whole variable domain, remainder taken from reference TRBV5-4 and TRBJ2-2, is ETGVTQSPTHLIKTRGQQVTLRCSSQSGHNTVSWYQQALGQGPQFIFQYYREEENGRGNFPPRFSGLQFPNYSSELNVNALELDDSALYLCASSLMTGNTGELFFGEGSRLTVL.

The gene calls are TRBV14 and TRBJ1-1; TRBD1 might be the D (6 bases). Trimming cost V 4 bases and J 0 bases, with 21 bases left between them. Per the germline V gene, CDR1 is SGHDN and CDR2 is FVKESK. The length of the CDR3 is 18 residues. The CDR3 here is CASSPPVRGSAMNTEAFF. DNA for the CDR3: TGTGCCAGCAGCCCACCCGTGAGGGGGTCCGCCATGAACACTGAAGCTTTCTTT.

This clone was counted only a few times. One end of the junction fails to match germline, which may point to a read error. The J gene is TRBJ2-2, the V gene TRBV7-7; D remains unclear. This CDR3 spans 14 amino acids. The germline CDR1 and CDR2 sequences are SSHAT and FNYEAQ (reference sequence). CDR3: CASSLNPNTGELFF. In nucleotides, the CDR3 is TGTGCTAGCAGCTTAAACCCGAACACCGGGGAGCTGTTTTTT.

The CDR3 is CASSPGDRVYGQPQHF. The CDR3 region has the DNA TGTGCCAGCTCACCGGGGGACAGGGTATACGGTCAGCCCCAGCATTTT. The V call is TRBV18, the J call TRBJ1-5; 9 nucleotides align to TRBD1. The CDR3 has 16 amino acids. The J segment lost 6 bases and the V segment lost 3 bases, leaving 9 bases of the junction unmatched. CDR1 is KGHSH and CDR2 is LQKENI in the germline V gene.

The chain employs TRBV5-1 and TRBJ2-2; D may be TRBD1 (6 bases). Trimming cost V 4 bases and J 5 bases, with 12 bases left between them. Germline CDR1 SGHRS, CDR2 YFSETQ. The length of the CDR3 is 14 residues. CDR3 DNA: TGCGCCAGCAGCCACAGGGTGGGGACCGGGGAGCTGTTTTTT. Translating gives CASSHRVGTGELFF.

The CDR3 sequence: CASSGPGSLHF. The DNA for the CDR3 is TGTGCCAGCAGCGGCCCGGGATCCCTCCACTTT. The chain joins TRBV9 to TRBJ1-6; unclear D gene. Germline V gives CDR1 SGDLS, CDR2 YYNGEE. Trimming removed 3 bases at V and 14 bases at J, with 9 bases between. The CDR3 consists of 11 residues.

CDR3 bases: TGTGCCAGCAGTTCAACAGGGGGCCATCGGTCTGGAAACACCATATATTTT. As protein: CASSSTGGHRSGNTIYF. The chain carries TRBV27 and TRBJ1-3; TRBD1 agrees at 9 bases. V shed 4 bases, J shed 1 base, and the junction held 8 bases outside the gene matches. Per the germline V gene, CDR1 is MNHEY and CDR2 is SMNVEV (reference sequence). The CDR3 loop spans 17 amino acids.

This chain links TRBV7-9 with TRBJ1-1; 7 bases line up with TRBD1. V shed 8 bases and J 1 base; nucleotides not matched to a gene: 4. The CDR3 has 13 residues. Germline V gene lookup returns CDR1 SEHNR and CDR2 FQNEAQ (reference sequence). The CDR3 loop reads CASLGQPNTEAFF. The CDR3 nucleotides read TGTGCCAGCCTGGGACAGCCGAACACTGAAGCTTTCTTT.

The V call is TRBV19, the J call TRBJ1-5; TRBD1 agrees at 7 bases. The ends lost 7 bases at V and 1 base at J; junction bases unmatched: 7. Germline lookup yields CDR1 LNHDA and CDR2 SQIVND (reference sequence). The CDR3 spans 15 residues. The CDR3 region is CASTPGTASNQPQHF. CDR3 sequence (DNA): TGTGCCAGTACCCCCGGGACAGCCAGCAATCAGCCCCAGCATTTT.

Only one count was recorded for this clone. This sequence joins TRBV4-1 and TRBJ2-3, with D perhaps TRBD2 (7 bases). CDR3 length: 15 amino acids. Per germline, CDR1 MGHRA and CDR2 YSYEKL. Trimming shortened V by 4 bases and J by 4 bases, and 15 bases separated the two germline ends. CDR3 region: CASSPPGGPPDTQYF. The CDR3 DNA sequence: TGCGCCAGCAGCCCGCCCGGGGGGCCTCCAGATACGCAGTATTTT.

This chain connects TRBV6-1 to TRBJ1-1; maybe TRBD1 (5 bases). With 10 bases removed from V and 10 bases from J, the gap between germline ends came to 19 bases. Germline CDR1 is MNHNS and CDR2 is SASEGT. The CDR3 covers 12 residues. CDR3 in amino acids: CATTTPGLGAFF. The CDR3 DNA follows: TGTGCCACCACCACCCCGGGACTCGGAGCTTTCTTT.

This clone appeared once. The CDR3 reads CASSLEKGGGSYEQYF. The CDR3, as DNA: TGTGCCAGCAGCTTAGAAAAAGGGGGCGGCTCCTACGAGCAGTACTTC. The chain is built from TRBV11-3 and TRBJ2-7; 7 nucleotides align to TRBD1. Per germline, CDR1 SGHNT and CDR2 YENEEA. V trimming: 0 bases; J trimming: 0 bases; junction bases outside the gene matches: 5. The CDR3 totals 16 residues. Full variable domain (rest looked up from reference TRBV11-3 and TRBJ2-7): EAGVVQSPRYKIIEKKQPVAFWCNPISGHNTLYWYLQNLGQGPELLIRYENEEAVDDSQLPKDRFSAERLKGVDSTLKIQPAELGDSAVYLCASSLEKGGGSYEQYFGPGTRLTVT.